The rows below give T cell receptor beta chains drawn from one sample of a study of T-cell reconstitution after alpha-beta-depleted transplantation in children. TCRdb re-called the PCR reads with MiXCR, one entry per CDR3 protein. The sample lists 450,000 to 700,000 distinct CDR3 sequences, approximately 30% seen once, with about 35% in the top ten. Sequenced material: PBMCs, taken before TCRalphabeta/CD19-depleted stem cell transplant. Every receptor here comes from a boy under three years old with Wiskott-Aldrich syndrome, due to receive a stem cell transplant. Both conserved end residues are part of each CDR3. Each record gives: J gene, CDR3 length, V gene, CDR3 protein.

J gene: TRBJ2-7; CDR3 length: 13; V gene: TRBV20-1; CDR3 protein: CSCEGGNFNEQYF
J gene: TRBJ2-1; CDR3 length: 11; V gene: TRBV5-1; CDR3 protein: CASSISNEQFF
J gene: TRBJ2-2; CDR3 length: 15; V gene: TRBV10-3; CDR3 protein: CAIRPGSFIPGELFF
J gene: TRBJ1-5; CDR3 length: 14; V gene: TRBV20-1; CDR3 protein: CSARWDEDHQPQHF
J gene: TRBJ1-2; CDR3 length: 14; V gene: TRBV29-1; CDR3 protein: CSVEHGAGMGGYTF
J gene: TRBJ2-2; CDR3 length: 13; V gene: TRBV3-1; CDR3 protein: CASSQQGTGELFF
J gene: TRBJ2-7; CDR3 length: 13; V gene: TRBV5-6; CDR3 protein: CASTPGRTYEQYF
J gene: TRBJ2-2; CDR3 length: 15; V gene: TRBV27; CDR3 protein: CASSSTTGSTGELFF
J gene: TRBJ2-4; CDR3 length: 16; V gene: TRBV6-1; CDR3 protein: CASRPTGKLAKNIQYF
J gene: TRBJ2-2; CDR3 length: 14; V gene: TRBV28; CDR3 protein: CASRTRGRTGELFF
J gene: TRBJ2-4; CDR3 length: 14; V gene: TRBV12-3/TRBV12-4; CDR3 protein: CASSRHIAKNIQYF
J gene: TRBJ2-1; CDR3 length: 9; V gene: TRBV2; CDR3 protein: CATGKSAFF
J gene: TRBJ2-1; CDR3 length: 18; V gene: TRBV27; CDR3 protein: CASSLSSNSGGRYNEQFF
J gene: TRBJ2-1; CDR3 length: 17; V gene: TRBV11-2; CDR3 protein: CASSLGAAGGGYNEQFF
J gene: TRBJ1-6; CDR3 length: 13; V gene: TRBV12-3/TRBV12-4; CDR3 protein: CASRGQGDSPLHF
J gene: TRBJ1-1; CDR3 length: 15; V gene: TRBV5-5; CDR3 protein: CASSLFPGGNTEAFF
J gene: TRBJ2-7; CDR3 length: 13; V gene: TRBV20-1; CDR3 protein: CSAGLAGGYEQYF
J gene: TRBJ1-4; CDR3 length: 16; V gene: TRBV4-2; CDR3 protein: CASSQDARDLGEKLFF
J gene: TRBJ1-4; CDR3 length: 16; V gene: TRBV7-3; CDR3 protein: CASSRRQDRKNEKLFF
J gene: TRBJ2-7; CDR3 length: 15; V gene: TRBV7-2; CDR3 protein: CASSSYKGATYEQYF
J gene: TRBJ2-5; CDR3 length: 14; V gene: TRBV5-1; CDR3 protein: CASSPRQLQETQYF
J gene: TRBJ2-7; CDR3 length: 14; V gene: TRBV13; CDR3 protein: CASSIRVLPYEQYF
J gene: TRBJ2-5; CDR3 length: 13; V gene: TRBV20-1; CDR3 protein: CSARTSGIETQYF
J gene: TRBJ2-1; CDR3 length: 14; V gene: TRBV5-1; CDR3 protein: CASSSSEGYNEQFF